Listed here is a single TCR beta chain. The CDR3 runs 15 residues. The J segment lost 3 bases and the V segment lost 0 bases, leaving 8 bases of the junction unmatched. CDR1 and CDR2 (germline): DFQATT, SNEGSKA (reference sequence). Preparation of the TCRbeta library used unique molecular identifiers. TCRdb reprocessed the PCR reads with MiXCR, giving one entry per CDR3 protein. Counted here are about 540,000 distinct CDR3 sequences, about 16% occurring once; the ten biggest clones make up 3% to 3.5%. The entry originates in a study of T-cell reconstitution after alpha-beta-depleted transplantation in children.

V gene TRBV20-1 combines with J gene TRBJ2-7, with 7 bases identical to TRBD1. This material consisted of PBMCs from the stem cell graft donor, taken from the stem cell graft. The receptor was derived from a human donor who donated a stem cell graft to a child with acute lymphoblastic leukemia. In DNA form, the CDR3 reads TGCAGTGCTAGAGATAGCCTGACAGGGCTCTACGAGCAGTACTTC. This codes for CSARDSLTGLYEQYF.